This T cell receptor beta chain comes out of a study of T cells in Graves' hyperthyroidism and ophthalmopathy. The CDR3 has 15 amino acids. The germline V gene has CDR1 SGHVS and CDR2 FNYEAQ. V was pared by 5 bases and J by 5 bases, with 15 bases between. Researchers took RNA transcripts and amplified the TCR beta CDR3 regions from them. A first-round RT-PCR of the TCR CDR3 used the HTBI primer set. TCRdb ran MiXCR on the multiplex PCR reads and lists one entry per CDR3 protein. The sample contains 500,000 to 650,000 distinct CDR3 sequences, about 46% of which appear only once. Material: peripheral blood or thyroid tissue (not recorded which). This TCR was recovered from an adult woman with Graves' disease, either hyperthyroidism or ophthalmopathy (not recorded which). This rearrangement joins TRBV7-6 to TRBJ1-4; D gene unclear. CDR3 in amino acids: CASSVGPGLNEKLFF. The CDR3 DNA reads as TGTGCCAGCAGCGTTGGACCAGGATTAAATGAAAAACTGTTTTTT.